This T cell receptor (beta chain) appears in the sequencing data of a study of T cells in Graves' hyperthyroidism and ophthalmopathy (dated by TCRdb to about 2019). Concerning the study at large: Peripheral blood was sampled at the time of initial diagnosis, prior to any treatment. The paper describes TCR Vbeta CDR3 sequencing of 135 peripheral blood samples, made up of 43 ophthalmopathy patients, approximately 76 hyperthyroidism patients and 17 progressor patients. Prospective prediction of ophthalmopathy was tested in an independent validation cohort of some 20 hyperthyroidism patients and roughly 16 patients who later progressed to ophthalmopathy. Thyroid tissue and blood T-cell repertoires from about six Graves' hyperthyroidism patients were also compared in the study. A discovery cohort of 95 to 100 patients, approximately 44 with Graves' ophthalmopathy and fewer than 65 with stable Graves' hyperthyroidism, was used to find distinguishing TCR V-J signatures. For training and testing, the roughly 97 patients in the discovery cohort were randomly divided in a 7:3 ratio. After blood sampling, hyperthyroidism patients were treated with methimazole at a starting dose of 30 mg daily, and ophthalmopathy patients were treated with high-dose intravenous methylprednisolone. Overall study results and their limits: In cross-validation, a model built on a 13 V-J signature told ophthalmopathy apart from stable hyperthyroidism with just under 90% sensitivity and about 81% specificity, and in testing the same model reached 80%/75%. No statistical method was used to fix the sample size in advance, and group allocation was not hidden from the investigators. In validation, the model predicted progression to ophthalmopathy a median of about 6.5 months before onset, with 70% to 71% sensitivity and 72.22% specificity. Most expanded thyroid clonotypes (frequency above 0.001) were also found in blood, which suggests that blood repertoires may mirror thyroid immune responses.

Amplification of TCR beta CDR3 regions was carried out from RNA transcripts. The TCR CDR3 was subjected to a first round of RT-PCR using the HTBI primer set and the Qiagen OneStep RT-PCR kit. Libraries were constructed in a second round of multiplex PCR, after which size selection and purification were performed. The libraries were sequenced on an Illumina HiSeq2000 using paired-end 100 bp reads. Under the source paper's analysis protocol: SOAPnuke was used to process the raw data, throwing out any read that contained adapters or uncalled bases, had a mean Phred below 15, or lacked an exact constant-primer or identifier match. High-quality paired reads were merged using COPE v1.2.5, and each unique nucleotide sequence was defined as a clonotype. MiTCR v1.1 was used to align the clonotypes against IMGT TRBV, TRBD and TRBJ reference segments. Analysis was restricted to V-J combinations with a frequency above 0.0001, which covered 99.2% of repertoires. The TCS score was defined as F50 (clonal expansion) divided by E x V (chaos), with BLOSUM62-based TCRdist calculated between CDR3 peptides within each V-J. Welch's t-statistics and random forest reduced several hundred V-J features to 13, which were used in a naive Bayes classifier (R e1071). TCRdb cleaned the public reads at Q25 with fastp, built clones with MiXCR and kept in-frame beta chains. Here each entry gathers all rows of one CDR3 protein and keeps the most common genes and DNA. TCRdb, not the original authors, processed these V and J calls. This sample holds about 400,000 distinct CDR3 sequences; about 14% were observed only once. The top ten hold approximately 29% of the sample.

This clonotype showed up many times. Its target antigen remains unknown. No base qualities exist here, and no much larger clone lies one base off it. V loses 4 bases, J loses 6 bases, and the germline ends lie 16 bases apart. From the cysteine up to the phenylalanine, the CDR3 has a length of 14 residues. Only the CDR3 region is kept as DNA, spanning 42 bases read in frame from base 1. The germline V gene sets CDR1 to SNHLY and CDR2 to FYNNEI. Moderately to severely active disease, a Clinical Activity Score of at least 3, a NOSPECS grade of at least 4, and a duration under 3 months were present in ophthalmopathy patients. Exclusion was applied to patients with uncontrolled infections, other autoimmune diseases, pregnancy or lactation. Diagnoses relied on clinical symptoms, serum thyroxine and TRAb, thyroid ultrasound and orbital computed tomography. Ficoll-Paque density gradient centrifugation was used to isolate PBMCs from about 10 ml of fresh peripheral blood. Total RNA was extracted with Trizol reagent, and quality was checked on an Agilent 2100 Bioanalyzer.

The rearrangement combines TRBV2 with TRBJ2-7; no D segment can be confidently identified. Input material: blood. This TCR derives from a man aged 50 to 60 with Graves' ophthalmopathy. The CDR3 here reads CASSVGGNLGEQYF. The DNA sequence reads TGTGCCAGCAGTGTAGGCGGAAACTTGGGCGAGCAGTACTTC.